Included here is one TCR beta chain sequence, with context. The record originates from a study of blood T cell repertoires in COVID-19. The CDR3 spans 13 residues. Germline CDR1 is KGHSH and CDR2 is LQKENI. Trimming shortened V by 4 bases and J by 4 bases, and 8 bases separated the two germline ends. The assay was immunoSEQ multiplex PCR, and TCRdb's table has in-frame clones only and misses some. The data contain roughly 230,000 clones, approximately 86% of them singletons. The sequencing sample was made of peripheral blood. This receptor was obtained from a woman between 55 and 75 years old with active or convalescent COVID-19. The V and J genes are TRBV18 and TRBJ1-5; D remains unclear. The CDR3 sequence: CASSQTGNQPQHF. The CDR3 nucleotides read TGTGCCAGCTCACAAACCGGGAATCAGCCCCAGCATTTT.